The 22 T cell receptor beta chains presented below share a single source sample, sequenced in a study of early T cells in non-severe SARS-CoV-2 infection. One entry per CDR3 protein, called by TCRdb with MiXCR from the 5' RACE reads. The profile shows 60,000 or so distinct CDR3 sequences, more than 12% of them singletons. The source was whole blood, collected at baseline. These receptor sequences come from an adult who was a healthcare worker with PCR-confirmed SARS-CoV-2 infection or an uninfected control (not recorded which).

This clonotype was observed a few times. J is TRBJ2-1 and V is TRBV27; unclear D gene. CDR3 size: 12 residues. Trimming removed 5 bases at V and 3 bases at J, with 5 bases between. Germline V lookup: CDR1 MNHEY, CDR2 SMNVEV (reference sequence). The CDR3 here is CASSDNYNEQFF. The CDR3 nucleotides are TGTGCCAGCAGTGACAACTACAATGAGCAGTTCTTC.

This clonotype was seen only once. CDR3 protein: CASSLAGTYYEQYF. The CDR3 DNA follows: TGTGCCAGCAGCTTAGCCGGGACCTACTACGAGCAGTACTTC. This sequence joins TRBV7-2 and TRBJ2-7; D possibly matches TRBD1 or TRBD2 (5 bases each). V was clipped by 0 bases and J by 3 bases, with 9 bases between them. The V gene's germline CDR1 is SGHTA and CDR2 FQGNSA. This CDR3 has 14 residues.

This clonotype has more than one count but fewer than ten. This rearrangement joins TRBV5-1 to TRBJ2-7; D unclear. Germline CDR1 and CDR2: SGHRS and YFSETQ. V was shortened by 1 base and J by 5 bases, with 13 bases between the two germline ends. This CDR3 spans 14 amino acids. The CDR3 spells CASSLSGNTDEQYF. CDR3 nucleotide sequence: TGCGCCAGCAGCTTGTCTGGGAACACGGACGAGCAGTACTTC.

This chain links TRBV7-2 with TRBJ1-2; D remains ambiguous. V was pared by 3 bases and J by 0 bases, with 14 bases between. CDR3 length: 16 amino acids. Germline-derived CDR1 and CDR2 are SGHTA and FQGNSA. CDR3 DNA: TGTGCCAGCAGCTTTAACTCTAACCCCGCTAACTATGGCTACACCTTC. It is translated as CASSFNSNPANYGYTF. Supplemented by reference TRBV7-2 and TRBJ1-2, the full variable domain reads GAGVSQSPSNKVTEKGKDVELRCDPISGHTALYWYRQSLGQGLEFLIYFQGNSAPDKSGLPSDRFSAERTGGSVSTLTIQRTQQEDSAVYLCASSFNSNPANYGYTFGSGTRLTVV.

This rearrangement joins TRBV12-3 or TRBV12-4 to TRBJ1-4; no reliable D call. Trimming removed 7 bases at V and 8 bases at J, with 11 bases between. The CDR3 totals 12 residues. The CDR3 loop reads CASTPGEEKLFF. DNA for the CDR3: TGTGCCAGCACCCCCGGGGAAGAAAAACTGTTTTTT.

The chain recombines TRBV3-1 with TRBJ2-1; D ambiguous. Germline values: CDR1 LGHDT, CDR2 YNNKEL (reference sequence). CDR3 length equals 16 residues. Trimming cost V 4 bases and J 3 bases, with 16 bases left between them. CDR3 nucleotide sequence: TGTGCCAGCAGCCCTTCCGGACGGACCAACTACAATGAGCAGTTCTTC. Its protein product is CASSPSGRTNYNEQFF.

The rearrangement links TRBV10-3 to TRBJ2-1, with D perhaps TRBD1 (5 bases). Trimming stripped 5 bases from V and 7 bases from J, with 9 bases between. Per germline, CDR1 ENHRY and CDR2 SYGVKD. This CDR3 spans 12 amino acids. CDR3 protein: CAISSRANEQFF. The CDR3 DNA follows: TGTGCCATCAGTAGCAGGGCAAATGAGCAGTTCTTC.

This clonotype was recorded many times. The rearrangement uses TRBV7-9 and TRBJ1-6; D perhaps matches TRBD1 (5 bases). The CDR3 loop spans 15 amino acids. From germline, CDR1 is SEHNR and CDR2 FQNEAQ (reference sequence). Trimming removed 6 bases at V and 9 bases at J, with 18 bases between. The CDR3 DNA follows: TGTGCCAGCAGTTCTATGGGGGGTTTCGGTTCACCCCTCCACTTT. This gives the protein CASSSMGGFGSPLHF.

There are a few counts of this clonotype. The gene calls are TRBV7-2 and TRBJ2-3; D perhaps matches TRBD2 (6 bases). Deletions cut 7 bases from V and 2 bases from J, with 13 bases between. Germline CDR1 reads SGHTA; CDR2 reads FQGNSA. The CDR3 is made up of 14 amino acids. CDR3 DNA sequence: TGTGCCAGCACCGCCCGGGGGATCACAGATACGCAGTATTTT. Amino acid sequence: CASTARGITDTQYF.

The chain recombines TRBV3-1 with TRBJ1-2; 8 bases align to TRBD1. The CDR3 has 15 amino acids. J was trimmed by 7 bases and V by 1 base; bases with no gene match: 8. In germline, CDR1 is LGHDT, CDR2 YNNKEL (reference sequence). CDR3 in amino acids: CASSQATGEVGGYTF. Here the CDR3 DNA reads TGTGCCAGCAGCCAAGCGACAGGGGAGGTTGGTGGCTACACCTTC.

This clonotype appeared a few times. The CDR3 nucleotides are TGTGCCAGCAGTGCACGGCCGGGCTCCTACAATGAGCAGTTCTTC. It encodes CASSARPGSYNEQFF. The rearrangement joins TRBV28 to TRBJ2-1; D gene unclear. This CDR3 contains 15 residues. The germline gives CDR1 MDHEN, CDR2 SYDVKM. The ends were cut back, 5 bases at V and 0 bases at J, with 11 bases in the middle. The whole variable domain, remainder taken from reference TRBV28 and TRBJ2-1, is DVKVTQSSRYLVKRTGEKVFLECVQDMDHENMFWYRQDPGLGLRLIYFSYDVKMKEKGDIPEGYSVSREKKERFSLILESASTNQTSMYLCASSARPGSYNEQFFGPGTRLTVL.

This chain connects TRBV5-4 to TRBJ2-3; the match to TRBD1 covers 9 bases. The CDR3 sequence is 14 residues long. After removal of 7 bases from V and 4 bases from J, the junction contained 7 bases not matched to a gene. The germline V gene has CDR1 SGHNT and CDR2 YYREEE (reference sequence). The CDR3 coding sequence is TGTGCCAGCCGCCCGGGACAGGGCGCAGATACGCAGTATTTT. Amino acids: CASRPGQGADTQYF. The full variable domain, rest sourced from reference TRBV5-4 and TRBJ2-3, is ETGVTQSPTHLIKTRGQQVTLRCSSQSGHNTVSWYQQALGQGPQFIFQYYREEENGRGNFPPRFSGLQFPNYSSELNVNALELDDSALYLCASRPGQGADTQYFGPGTRLTVL.

The rearrangement joins TRBV12-3 or TRBV12-4 to TRBJ1-5; maybe TRBD1 (6 bases). Trimming took off 2 bases at V and 7 bases at J, with 12 bases between the two ends. The CDR3 has 14 residues. The CDR3 DNA is TGTGCCAGCAGTTTATTGGGGGCGCGACAGCCCCAGCATTTT. Its translation: CASSLLGARQPQHF.

This sequence joins TRBV5-1 and TRBJ2-5, with 8 positions matching TRBD1. The CDR3 sequence is 15 residues long. The germline V gene encodes CDR1 SGHRS and CDR2 YFSETQ. V was clipped by 3 bases and J by 4 bases; unmatched bases: 8. CDR3 sequence: CASSSGQGTPETQYF. The CDR3 region has the DNA TGCGCCAGCAGCTCCGGACAGGGAACCCCAGAGACCCAGTACTTC.

The J gene is TRBJ2-2, the V gene TRBV19; the D gene is possibly TRBD1 (6 bases). Per the germline V gene, CDR1 is LNHDA and CDR2 is SQIVND (reference sequence). Trimming left V 5 bases short and J 7 bases short, with 17 bases between. The CDR3 totals 15 residues. The CDR3 DNA is TGTGCCAGTAGTCCCTTACAGGGTACGATCGGGGAGCTGTTTTTT. This sequence encodes CASSPLQGTIGELFF. The full variable domain, with the rest looked up from reference TRBV19 and TRBJ2-2, is DGGITQSPKYLFRKEGQNVTLSCEQNLNHDAMYWYRQDPGQGLRLIYYSQIVNDFQKGDIAEGYSVSREKKESFPLTVTSAQKNPTAFYLCASSPLQGTIGELFFGEGSRLTVL.

This clonotype was recorded a few times. The rearrangement uses TRBV10-3 and TRBJ2-5, with D tentatively TRBD2 (6 bases). The length of the CDR3 is 14 residues. Trimming took 7 bases from V and 4 from J, leaving 16 bases between them. Germline lookup yields CDR1 ENHRY and CDR2 SYGVKD. The DNA for the CDR3 is TGTGCCATCAAGGGCGGGGTCGAAGGAGAGACCCAGTACTTC. Encoded protein: CAIKGGVEGETQYF.

There are a few counts of this clonotype. The chain couples TRBV7-2 to TRBJ2-7, with D uncertain. Trimming stripped 3 bases from V and 2 bases from J, with 8 bases between. CDR3 length equals 13 residues. CDR1 is SGHTA and CDR2 is FQGNSA in the germline V gene. The CDR3 DNA sequence: TGTGCCAGCAGCTTTAAGACTCCCTACGAGCAGTACTTC. This sequence encodes CASSFKTPYEQYF. The full variable domain, completed using reference TRBV7-2 and TRBJ2-7, is GAGVSQSPSNKVTEKGKDVELRCDPISGHTALYWYRQSLGQGLEFLIYFQGNSAPDKSGLPSDRFSAERTGGSVSTLTIQRTQQEDSAVYLCASSFKTPYEQYFGPGTRLTVT.

V gene TRBV20-1 combines with J gene TRBJ2-5, with 10 bases lining up with TRBD2. CDR1 and CDR2 (germline): DFQATT, SNEGSKA (reference sequence). After removal of 3 bases from V and 5 bases from J, the junction contained 3 bases not matched to a gene. The CDR3 length is 13 residues. The CDR3 nucleotides read TGCAGTGCTAGTTCACTAGCGGGGGAGACCCAGTACTTC. This codes for CSASSLAGETQYF.

This clonotype was counted between two and nine times. The chain couples TRBV27 to TRBJ1-3; possible D gene TRBD1, 5 bases. The CDR3 has 15 residues. The germline V gene has CDR1 MNHEY and CDR2 SMNVEV (reference sequence). The V end was cut by 3 bases, the J end by 0 bases, with 9 bases between. The CDR3 reads CASSLGGSSGNTIYF. CDR3 coding DNA: TGTGCCAGCAGTTTGGGGGGTTCCTCTGGAAACACCATATATTTT.

This clonotype has at least ten counts. The chain couples TRBV18 to TRBJ1-6, with D tentatively TRBD1 (5 bases). This CDR3 spans 16 amino acids. Trimming stripped 3 bases from V and 6 bases from J, with 15 bases between. CDR1 is KGHSH and CDR2 is LQKENI in the germline V gene. CDR3 protein: CASSPSVQGGNSPLHF. The CDR3 DNA reads TGTGCCAGCTCACCTAGTGTCCAGGGTGGTAATTCACCCCTCCACTTT.

This clonotype was observed a handful of times. The CDR3 reads CASSVAAGVGMEQYF. For the CDR3, the DNA is TGCGCCAGCAGCGTTGCAGCGGGAGTGGGTATGGAGCAGTACTTC. This chain uses TRBV5-1 with TRBJ2-7, with 8 nucleotides matching TRBD2. The germline V gene has CDR1 SGHRS and CDR2 YFSETQ. CDR3 size: 15 residues. V lost 4 bases and J lost 7; bases outside the gene matches: 13.

This clonotype was seen a few times. The gene calls are TRBV7-3 and TRBJ2-3; D uncertain. CDR1 is SGHTA, CDR2 FQGTGA, per germline. The V end lost 5 bases, the J end lost 0 bases, and 9 bases lay between the germline ends. The CDR3 extends over 14 amino acids. Here the CDR3 reads CASSRMPSTDTQYF. CDR3 in DNA: TGTGCCAGCAGCCGTATGCCTAGCACAGATACGCAGTATTTT.